The clone carrying this T cell receptor (beta chain) was seen once. This CDR3 spans 15 amino acids. Trimming removed 0 bases from V and 0 bases from J, with 8 bases in between. Germline V lookup: CDR1 MDHEN, CDR2 SYDVKM. This entry belongs to a study of control samples from healthy donors and cancer patients. The data were produced by immunoSEQ multiplex PCR, yet TCRdb's version contains in-frame clones alone and is incomplete. Of 130,000 or so clones listed, under 90% were seen once; the top ten hold 6.5% to 9.5%. The TCR comes from a man aged 45 to 65 with head and neck cancer. The sample taken for sequencing was PBMCs. This chain connects TRBV28 to TRBJ1-2; D remains ambiguous. CDR3 bases: TGTGCCAGCAGTTTATGGGAGAATACTAACTATGGCTACACCTTC. The encoded protein is CASSLWENTNYGYTF.